The present T cell receptor (beta chain) was sequenced within a study of cytomegalovirus exposure and HLA in healthy donors. For the study at large: Findings of an earlier analysis included 110 million or so unique TCR beta sequences from around 180 million T cells. General study results and limits: It was reported in a later analysis that an Asian-associated ancestry cluster showed fewer N-insertions than the 666-donor mean. Among immune exposure information, only CMV serostatus was available.

V was clipped by 1 base and J by 1 base; unmatched bases: 7. CDR3 length: 18 residues. Per the germline V gene, CDR1 is SGHAT and CDR2 is FQNNGV. A word on this clone: No antigen is known for it.

PCR involved 60 Vbeta and 13 Jbeta primers. Produced via immunoSEQ multiplex PCR; TCRdb's table is partial and in-frame only. Here the sample table reports 150,000 to 200,000 clones. The material sequenced was PBMCs. The TCR sequence derives from a boy younger than 18 in good health and CMV-seronegative. This chain links TRBV11-2 with TRBJ2-5; 12 bases are shared with TRBD2. The CDR3 loop is CASSLGGGLAGTQETQYF. Here the CDR3 DNA reads TGTGCCAGCAGCTTAGGGGGGGGACTAGCGGGTACCCAAGAGACCCAGTACTTC.